These 25 T cell receptor beta chains were all obtained from the same sample, sequenced in a study of blood T cell repertoires in COVID-19. Sequencing used immunoSEQ multiplex PCR; TCRdb keeps in-frame clones, though not all of them. The table lists tens of thousands of clones, roughly 86% of them singletons. Sequencing was carried out using peripheral blood. The source of these receptors is a man between 50 and 59 years old with active COVID-19.

V and J are TRBV7-9 and TRBJ1-1; D is possibly TRBD1 (5 bases). The CDR3 extends over 15 amino acids. The germline V gene has CDR1 SEHNR and CDR2 FQNEAQ (reference sequence). V was cut by 3 bases and J by 1 base, with 12 bases left in between. The CDR3 loop is CASSFRAGRNTEAFF. In nucleotides, the CDR3 is TGTGCCAGCAGCTTCAGGGCGGGGAGGAACACTGAAGCTTTCTTT.

The chain recombines TRBV11-2 with TRBJ1-2, with D possibly matching TRBD1 (6 bases). CDR3 length: 13 residues. CDR1 is SGHAT and CDR2 is FQNNGV in the germline V gene. V lost 0 bases and J 4 bases, leaving 6 bases between the germline ends. The CDR3, as DNA: TGTGCCAGCAGCTTAGAAGGGGGCTATGGCTACACCTTC. It encodes CASSLEGGYGYTF.

The gene calls are TRBV29-1 and TRBJ1-3; 10 bases map to TRBD1. This CDR3 spans 19 amino acids. Germline trimming cut 2 bases from V and 3 bases from J; bases unmatched to any gene: 16. Germline V CDR1 and CDR2: SQVTM, ANQGSEA. CDR3 bases: TGCAGCGTTGAACCAAGAGGGGGACAGGGGACTTGGAATGGAAACACCATATATTTT. The encoded protein is CSVEPRGGQGTWNGNTIYF. The whole variable domain, remainder taken from reference TRBV29-1 and TRBJ1-3, is SAVISQKPSRDICQRGTSLTIQCQVDSQVTMMFWYRQQPGQSLTLIATANQGSEATYESGFVIDKFPISRPNLTFSTLTVSNMSPEDSSIYLCSVEPRGGQGTWNGNTIYFGEGSWLTVV.

The chain links TRBV12-3 or TRBV12-4 to TRBJ1-2; D unresolved. The CDR3 consists of 13 residues. V lost 7 bases to trimming and J lost 2 bases, with 11 bases between them. In nucleotides, the CDR3 is TGTGCCAGCACCCATCACAACAACTATGGCTACACCTTC. This translates into CASTHHNNYGYTF.

The V and J genes are TRBV9 and TRBJ2-7; 8 bases line up with TRBD1. There are 15 residues in the CDR3. V lost 2 bases to trimming and J lost 3 bases; unmatched junction nucleotides: 7. The germline V gene has CDR1 SGDLS and CDR2 YYNGEE. This chain's CDR3 is CASSVRGQSGYEQYF. The CDR3 nucleotides read TGTGCCAGCAGCGTCAGGGGGCAATCGGGCTACGAGCAGTACTTC.

The chain joins TRBV7-3 to TRBJ2-2; 9 positions agree with TRBD2. Germline CDR1 SGHTA, CDR2 FQGTGA. Germline trimming cut 2 bases from V and 2 bases from J; bases unmatched to any gene: 3. This CDR3 is built from 16 residues. The CDR3 DNA is TGTGCCAGCAGCTTAGCGGGAGGGCCTAACACCGGGGAGCTGTTTTTT. This encodes CASSLAGGPNTGELFF.

The rearrangement joins TRBV28 to TRBJ2-7; D may be TRBD2 (5 bases). Per the germline V gene, CDR1 is MDHEN and CDR2 is SYDVKM. This CDR3 is built from 13 residues. V was shortened by 6 bases and J by 1 base, with 10 bases between the two germline ends. The CDR3 coding sequence is TGTGCCAGCAGGCCTACTAGATCCTACGAGCAGTACGTC. This encodes CASRPTRSYEQYV.

CDR3 DNA: TGTGCCAGCAGCTTACCCGAGCGGAATCAGCCCCAGCATTTT. This sequence encodes CASSLPERNQPQHF. This chain connects TRBV7-8 to TRBJ1-5; D is unresolved. CDR3 size: 14 residues. Between the trimmed V and J ends, which lost 2 bases and 4 bases, there was a span of 9 bases. The germline gives CDR1 SGHVS, CDR2 FQNEAQ.

The CDR3 spells CASSYGTGGQETQYF. The CDR3 DNA follows: TGTGCCAGCAGTTACGGGACAGGCGGGCAGGAGACCCAGTACTTC. This chain uses TRBV27 with TRBJ2-5, with 8 bases fitting TRBD1. Germline V gene data show CDR1 as MNHEY and CDR2 as SMNVEV (reference sequence). CDR3 length: 15 residues. Trimming cost V 4 bases and J 5 bases; bases outside gene matches: 9.

The chain is built from TRBV10-2 and TRBJ1-1, with D possibly matching TRBD1 (6 bases). Trimming pared 6 bases from V and 4 bases from J, leaving 12 bases between. From germline, CDR1 is WSHSY and CDR2 SAAADI. The CDR3 consists of 13 residues. The CDR3 DNA sequence: TGCGCCAGCAGAGACGGACAGTTCACTGAAGCTTTCTTT. This encodes CASRDGQFTEAFF.

This clone is a singleton in its sample. This rearrangement joins TRBV6-5 to TRBJ2-3, with 10 bases aligning to TRBD2. Germline CDR1 MNHEY, CDR2 SVGAGI. The CDR3 loop spans 15 amino acids. The V and J ends lost 2 bases and 5 bases, in that order; junction bases with no gene match: 4. CDR3 in DNA: TGTGCCAGCAGTTACGAGCGGGGGGGCAAAGATACGCAGTATTTT. Translated: CASSYERGGKDTQYF.

This chain connects TRBV6-5 to TRBJ2-1; TRBD1 matches at 7 bases. The CDR3 is made up of 15 amino acids. V lost 6 bases, J lost 0 bases, and 5 bases stayed unmatched. Germline V CDR1 and CDR2: MNHEY, SVGAGI. CDR3 sequence (DNA): TGTGCCAGCAGAAGCAGGGACAGCTCCTACAATGAGCAGTTCTTC. It specifies CASRSRDSSYNEQFF.

The CDR3 loop reads CASSQVVQGSEAFF. The CDR3 DNA follows: TGTGCCAGCAGCCAAGTCGTCCAGGGCTCTGAAGCTTTCTTT. This chain joins TRBV4-2 and TRBJ1-1, with a tentative D call TRBD1 (5 bases). Germline CDR1 reads LGHNA; CDR2 reads YNFKEQ. V lost 1 base to trimming and J lost 6 bases, with 12 bases between them. This CDR3 contains 14 residues.

The chain carries TRBV6-4 and TRBJ1-1; TRBD1 might be the D (5 bases). This CDR3 region has 13 residues. Trimming removed 5 bases at V and 6 bases at J, with 13 bases between. The germline V gene has CDR1 MRHNA and CDR2 SNTAGT. This chain's CDR3 is CASSIDSDAEAFF. In DNA form, the CDR3 reads TGTGCCAGCAGTATCGACAGCGATGCTGAAGCTTTCTTT.

This chain joins TRBV11-2 and TRBJ2-7; 13 nucleotides align to TRBD2. Per germline, CDR1 SGHAT and CDR2 FQNNGV. CDR3 length: 18 amino acids. Germline trimming cut 6 bases from V and 6 bases from J; bases unmatched to any gene: 17. The CDR3 sequence: CASSLSTSGRASPGEQYV. The CDR3 DNA follows: TGTGCCAGCAGTTTAAGCACTAGCGGGAGGGCCTCCCCGGGCGAGCAGTACGTC.

The V and J genes are TRBV5-8 and TRBJ1-6; 7 nucleotides align to TRBD1. CDR3 length: 14 residues. Germline V lookup: CDR1 SGHTS, CDR2 YDEGEE. V trimming: 6 bases; J trimming: 9 bases; junction bases outside the gene matches: 9. Here the CDR3 DNA reads TGTGCCAGCAACAGGGGAAATTACGGTTCACCCCTCCACTTT. It is translated as CASNRGNYGSPLHF. The variable domain in full, with the rest retrieved from reference TRBV5-8 and TRBJ1-6, is EAGVTQSPTHLIKTRGQQATLRCSPISGHTSVYWYQQALGLGLQFLLWYDEGEERNRGNFPPRFSGRQFPNYSSELNVNALELEDSALYLCASNRGNYGSPLHFGNGTRLTVT.

This clone was counted a single time. This chain connects TRBV9 to TRBJ2-1; 8 positions agree with TRBD2. The CDR3 totals 16 residues. Germline loops: CDR1 SGDLS, CDR2 YYNGEE. V dropped 3 bases and J dropped 3; count of bases not matched to a gene: 8. The CDR3 here is CASSAGTTSGYNEQFF. The CDR3 DNA sequence: TGTGCCAGCAGCGCAGGGACTACTAGCGGCTACAATGAGCAGTTCTTC.

The chain couples TRBV14 to TRBJ1-3, with D unresolved. The germline gives CDR1 SGHDN, CDR2 FVKESK. The germline V and J ends were trimmed by 1 base and 0 bases, with 7 bases remaining between them. The CDR3 spans 15 residues. CDR3 bases: TGTGCCAGCAGCCAAGGGAGTTCCTCTGGAAACACCATATATTTT. It translates to CASSQGSSSGNTIYF.

This clone was counted once. In DNA form, the CDR3 reads TGTGCCAGCAACTTCGGGTCCTTCACTAGAAATTCACCCCTCCACTTT. Translation: CASNFGSFTRNSPLHF. The rearrangement links TRBV5-6 to TRBJ1-6, with no clear D. The CDR3 length is 16 residues. The V end was cut by 6 bases, the J end by 7 bases, with 20 bases between. Germline-derived CDR1 and CDR2 are SGHDT and YYEEEE.

V gene TRBV2 combines with J gene TRBJ1-2; the D gene is possibly TRBD1 (6 bases). Germline lookup yields CDR1 SNHLY and CDR2 FYNNEI. V gave up 8 bases and J gave up 2 bases, with 18 bases separating them. The CDR3 spans 15 residues. The CDR3 DNA reads TGTGCCAGCCAGGCGGGGGCCCAGTCGAACTATGGCTACACCTTC. This encodes CASQAGAQSNYGYTF. The complete variable domain, with remaining parts taken from reference TRBV2 and TRBJ1-2, reads EPEVTQTPSHQVTQMGQEVILRCVPISNHLYFYWYRQILGQKVEFLVSFYNNEISEKSEIFDDQFSVERPDGSNFTLKIRSTKLEDSAMYFCASQAGAQSNYGYTFGSGTRLTVV.

V gene TRBV9 combines with J gene TRBJ1-1; tentative D call: TRBD1 (5 bases). V dropped 0 bases and J dropped 1 base, with 16 bases sitting between them. Per germline, CDR1 SGDLS and CDR2 YYNGEE. The CDR3 length is 17 residues. In DNA, the CDR3 is TGTGCCAGCAGCGTAGACGTTGGGACCGGGAGGAACACTGAAGCTTTCTTT. Translating gives CASSVDVGTGRNTEAFF. Filled out from reference TRBV9 and TRBJ1-1, the complete variable domain reads DSGVTQTPKHLITATGQRVTLRCSPRSGDLSVYWYQQSLDQGLQFLIQYYNGEERAKGNILERFSAQQFPDLHSELNLSSLELGDSALYFCASSVDVGTGRNTEAFFGQGTRLTVV.

The rearrangement links TRBV12-1 to TRBJ1-4. TRBV12-1 is flagged as a pseudogene. The CDR3 is 18 residues long. The CDR3 loop reads CASSYRAGGQAANEKLFF. CDR3 bases: TGTGCCAGCAGCTACAGGGCGGGGGGGCAAGCAGCTAATGAAAAACTGTTTTTT.

This chain uses TRBV3-1 (or the pseudogene TRBV3-2) with TRBJ2-7, with 7 bases fitting TRBD1. J gave up 3 bases and V 3 bases, and 2 bases lay outside the gene matches. The CDR3 runs to 13 residues. Germline V gives CDR1 LGHDT, CDR2 YNNKEL (reference sequence). CDR3 protein: CASSHNRGYEQYF. The CDR3 bases are TGTGCCAGCAGCCATAACAGGGGCTACGAGCAGTACTTC.

For the CDR3, the DNA is TGTGCCAGCAGCTTGGAGGTGGAGGCAGATACGCAGTATTTT. As protein: CASSLEVEADTQYF. This chain joins TRBV5-4 and TRBJ2-3, with a possible D match to TRBD2 (5 bases). The V gene's germline CDR1 is SGHNT and CDR2 YYREEE (reference sequence). This CDR3 has 14 residues. Trimming took off 0 bases at V and 4 bases at J, with 9 bases between the two ends.

The CDR3, as DNA: TGTGCCAGCAGTCCCACGACAGTTGCCTACGAGCAGTACTTC. Amino acid sequence: CASSPTTVAYEQYF. J is TRBJ2-7 and V is TRBV6-6, with a possible D match to TRBD1 (5 bases). The germline V and J ends were trimmed by 5 bases and 2 bases, with 13 bases remaining between them. Germline V gives CDR1 MNHNY, CDR2 SVGAGI (reference sequence). The CDR3 length is 14 residues.